This TCR beta chain was sequenced for a study of blood T cells in healthy people across ages (dated by TCRdb to about 2015). At the level of the whole study: In model experiments, roughly one uniquely barcoded TCR beta cDNA molecule per two T cells was captured by template switching. Age-related changes in TCR beta repertoire diversity were measured in the study by deep sequencing normalized with unique cDNA molecular identifiers. Donors were grouped into four age groups: young (average 16 years), middle-aged (roughly 38), aged (around 66) and long-lived (around 80). To avoid experimental bias, donors of different ages were spread randomly across the sequencing lanes. Using the same blood draw, the study looked at two additional independent replicas of 1 million unique cDNA reads for two donors, one aged 18 to 30 and the other aged 80 or older. The investigation overall reported the following: Estimates of total diversity based on one million sequenced T cells were regarded as lower bounds and as underestimates. Because profiling used bulk unsorted PBMCs, naive and antigen-experienced compartments could not be compared conclusively. Compared with the aged group, the long-lived group had more naive CD4+ T cells, fewer expanded clones and increased TCR diversity, a pattern suggesting age selection. Donor CMV infection status was unknown, potentially confounding age-related changes in expanded clonotypes. The percentage of naive T cells measured by flow cytometry correlated strongly with observed TCR beta diversity. As age increased, observed TCR beta diversity per million T cells dropped in a roughly linear way, and a significant reduction was already evident by age 40.

The donors were roughly 40 Caucasian individuals from Russia, aged 6 to 90 years, who were systemically healthy. Each donor gave 9.5 to 10 milliliters of peripheral blood, drawn into EDTA-treated Vacutainer tubes. PBMCs were isolated by Ficoll-Paque density-gradient centrifugation, with at least 6 million obtained per sample. Total RNA, at least 6 micrograms per sample, was extracted from PBMCs with Trizol reagent. For every donor, an aliquot of PBMCs went through flow cytometry to measure the percentages of naive CD45RAhigh/CD27high T cells. Library preparation used 5' RACE. For sequencing, an Illumina HiSeq 2500 was employed. The second PCR ran for about 6 to 12 cycles and used a J-beta primer mix along with a sample-barcoded 5' primer. A unique molecular identifier was introduced onto each TCR beta cDNA molecule by a template-switch 5' adaptor carrying 12 random nucleotides. At least 2.5 million CDR3-containing paired-end reads were obtained from each sample. First-strand cDNA synthesis was performed from all RNA using the Mint cDNA synthesis kit, with priming by a TRBC-specific oligonucleotide. Following uracil-DNA glycosylase treatment, a first 18-cycle PCR with universal primers M1SS and BC2_uni_R was performed on all cDNA. In the original analysis: Normalization of each sample was performed by random selection of 1 million high-quality reads, each carrying a distinct molecular identifier. Reads with shared molecular identifiers were discarded instead of being binned into consensus sequences. MiTCR, run with a Q25 quality threshold and the strictest error-elimination algorithm, handled CDR3 identification, clonotype clustering and error correction. A nonparametric unseen species model using Euler transformation provided a lower-bound estimate of total TCR beta diversity. TCRdb's own reprocessing of the public reads used fastp at Q25 and MiXCR and kept productive beta chains. Each entry merges the rows of one CDR3 protein and shows their most common DNA and genes. These V and J calls rely on TCRdb rather than the paper's analysis. Counted in this sample were about 780,000 distinct CDR3 sequences; 60% to 80% of them appeared once. The ten largest make up 28% of the sample.

To note about this clonotype: Its specific antigen is unknown. At one boundary the junction diverges from the germline segment, which might be a read error.

What was sequenced was blood. This receptor was identified in a man aged 25-40 years in good health.

Read as DNA, the sequence is TGTGCCAGCAGCCTCCCCGGGACAGGGACGACGAACACCGAAGCTTTCTTT. Its product reads: CASSLPGTGTTNTEAFF. The chain uses TRBV4-2 and TRBJ1-1, with 9 central nucleotides matching TRBD1. The CDR3 runs 17 residues from the cysteine to the phenylalanine. Only the CDR3 DNA stays, 51 bases, in frame from base 1. CDR1 is given as LGHNA and CDR2 as YNFKEQ, both from the germline V gene.